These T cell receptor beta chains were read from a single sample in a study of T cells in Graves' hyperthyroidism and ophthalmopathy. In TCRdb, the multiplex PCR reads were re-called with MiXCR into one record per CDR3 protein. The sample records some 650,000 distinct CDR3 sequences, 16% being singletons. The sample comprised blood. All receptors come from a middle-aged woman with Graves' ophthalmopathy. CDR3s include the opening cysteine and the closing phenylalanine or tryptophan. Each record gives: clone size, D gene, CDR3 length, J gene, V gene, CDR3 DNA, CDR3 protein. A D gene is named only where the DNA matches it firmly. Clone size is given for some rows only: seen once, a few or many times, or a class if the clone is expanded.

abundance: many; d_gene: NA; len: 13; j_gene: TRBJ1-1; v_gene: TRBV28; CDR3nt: TGTGCCAGCCTCAGGGTTCCGAACACTGAAGCTTTCTTT; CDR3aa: CASLRVPNTEAFF
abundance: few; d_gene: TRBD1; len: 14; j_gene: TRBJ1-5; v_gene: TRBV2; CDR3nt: TGTGCCAGCAGTGATCGGACAGGCTATCAGCCCCAGCATTTT; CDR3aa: CASSDRTGYQPQHF
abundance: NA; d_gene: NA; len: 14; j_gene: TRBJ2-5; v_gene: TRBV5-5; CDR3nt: TGTGTCAGCAGCTTGGGTGTGCCGTCGGAGACCCAGTACTTC; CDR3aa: CVSSLGVPSETQYF
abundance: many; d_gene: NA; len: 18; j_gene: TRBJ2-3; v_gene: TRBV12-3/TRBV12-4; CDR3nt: TGTGCCAGCAGTTCCGGGATAGGGCTCCGGACCATCACAGATACGCAGTATTTT; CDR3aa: CASSSGIGLRTITDTQYF
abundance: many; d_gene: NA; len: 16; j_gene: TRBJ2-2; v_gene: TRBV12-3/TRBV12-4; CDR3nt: TGTGCCAGCAGTCCTAGGGGGTCCACGAACACCGGGGAGCTGTTTTTT; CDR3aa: CASSPRGSTNTGELFF
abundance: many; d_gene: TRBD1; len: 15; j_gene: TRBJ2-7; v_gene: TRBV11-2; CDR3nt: TGTGCCAGCAGCTTAATTACAGGGGACTCCTACGAGCAGTACTTC; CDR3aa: CASSLITGDSYEQYF
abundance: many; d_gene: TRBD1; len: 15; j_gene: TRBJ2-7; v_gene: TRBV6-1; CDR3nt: TGTGCCAGCAGTTCAGGGACAGCAGAATCCTACGAGCAGTACTTC; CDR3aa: CASSSGTAESYEQYF
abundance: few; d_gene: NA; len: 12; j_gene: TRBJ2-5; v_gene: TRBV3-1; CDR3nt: TGTGCCAGCAGCCATATGCAAGAGACCCAGTACTTC; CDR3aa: CASSHMQETQYF
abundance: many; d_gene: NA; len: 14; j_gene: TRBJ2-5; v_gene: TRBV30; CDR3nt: TGTGCCTGGACCAGGCAGGGTCTAGGGGAGACCCAGTACTTC; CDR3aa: CAWTRQGLGETQYF
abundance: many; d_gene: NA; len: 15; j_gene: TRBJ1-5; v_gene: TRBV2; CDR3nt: TGTGCCAGCAGTGACCCCTCCCACGGGAATCAGCCCCAGCATTTT; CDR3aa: CASSDPSHGNQPQHF
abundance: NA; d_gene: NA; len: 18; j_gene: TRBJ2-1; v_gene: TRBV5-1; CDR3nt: TGCGCCAGCAGCTTGGACTTACGGTGGGGGGGGCACTACAATGAGCAGTTCTTC; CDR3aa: CASSLDLRWGGHYNEQFF
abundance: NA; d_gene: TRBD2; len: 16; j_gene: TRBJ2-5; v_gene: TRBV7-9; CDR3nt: TGTGCCAGCAGCTCATTAGCGGGAGTGCTCCTTGAGACCCAGTACTTC; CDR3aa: CASSSLAGVLLETQYF
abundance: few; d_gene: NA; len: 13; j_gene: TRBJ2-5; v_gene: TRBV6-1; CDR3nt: TGTGCCAGCAGTATTAGCGAGAGAGAGACCCAGTACTTC; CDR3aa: CASSISERETQYF
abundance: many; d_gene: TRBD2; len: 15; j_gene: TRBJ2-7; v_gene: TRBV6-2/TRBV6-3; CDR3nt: TGTGCCAGCAGCTCGGGACTAGCGGGATGGTACGAGCAGTACTTC; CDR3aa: CASSSGLAGWYEQYF
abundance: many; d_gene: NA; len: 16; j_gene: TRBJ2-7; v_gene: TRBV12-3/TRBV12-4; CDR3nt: TGTGCCAGCAGTTTAGGGCAGGGTAGTGAACGCTACGAGCAGTACTTC; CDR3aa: CASSLGQGSERYEQYF
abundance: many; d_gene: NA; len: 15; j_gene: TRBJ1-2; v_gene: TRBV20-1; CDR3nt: TGCAGTGCTAGAGATGTGCGGCAGGCCAATGGTGGCTACACCTTC; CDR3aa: CSARDVRQANGGYTF
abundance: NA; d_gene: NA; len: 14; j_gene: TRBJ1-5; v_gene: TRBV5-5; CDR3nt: TGTGCCAGCAGCTCCGGGACCGTTGTCGGGCCCCAGCATTTT; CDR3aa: CASSSGTVVGPQHF
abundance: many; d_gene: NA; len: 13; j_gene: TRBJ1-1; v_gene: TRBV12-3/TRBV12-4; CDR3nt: TGTGCCAGCAGTTTCAAGGGAGACACTGAAGCTTTCTTT; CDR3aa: CASSFKGDTEAFF
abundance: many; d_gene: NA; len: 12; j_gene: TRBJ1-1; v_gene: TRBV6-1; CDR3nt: TGTGCCAGCAGAGTGATGAACACTGAAGCTTTCTTT; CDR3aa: CASRVMNTEAFF
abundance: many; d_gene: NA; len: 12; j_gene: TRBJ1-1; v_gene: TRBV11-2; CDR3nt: TGTGCCAGCAGTCTCGTTAGGGATGAAGCTTTCTTT; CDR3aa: CASSLVRDEAFF
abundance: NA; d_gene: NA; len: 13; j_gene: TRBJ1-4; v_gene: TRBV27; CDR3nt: TGTGCCAGCAGTCCGCCAAGTAGGGAAAAACTGTTTTTT; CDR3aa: CASSPPSREKLFF
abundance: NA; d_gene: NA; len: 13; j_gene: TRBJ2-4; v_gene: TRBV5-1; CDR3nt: TGCGCCAGCAGCACCGACCTTGAGGGCATTCAGTACTTC; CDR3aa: CASSTDLEGIQYF
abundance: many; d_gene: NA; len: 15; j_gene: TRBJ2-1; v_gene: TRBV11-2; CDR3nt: TGTGCCAGCAGCTTAGAAAGGACTTCCTACAATGAGCAGTTCTTC; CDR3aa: CASSLERTSYNEQFF
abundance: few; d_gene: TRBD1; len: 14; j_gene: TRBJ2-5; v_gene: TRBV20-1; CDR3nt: TGCAGTGCTAGAGGGACAGGGATGCGAGAGACCCAGTACTTC; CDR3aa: CSARGTGMRETQYF
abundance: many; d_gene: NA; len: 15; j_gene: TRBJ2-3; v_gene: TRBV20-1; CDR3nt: TGCAGTGCTAGAGATCTCCAAGGTGTGAAAGATACGCAGTATTTT; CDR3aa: CSARDLQGVKDTQYF
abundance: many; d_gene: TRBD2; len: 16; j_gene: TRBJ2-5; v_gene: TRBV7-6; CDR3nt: TGTGCCAGCAGCCCCTGGACTAGCGGGGGGGGCGAGACCCAGTACTTC; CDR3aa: CASSPWTSGGGETQYF
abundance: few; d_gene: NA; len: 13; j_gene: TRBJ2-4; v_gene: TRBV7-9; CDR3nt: TGTGCCAGCAGTGGGGAAGCCAAAAACATTCAGTACTTC; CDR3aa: CASSGEAKNIQYF
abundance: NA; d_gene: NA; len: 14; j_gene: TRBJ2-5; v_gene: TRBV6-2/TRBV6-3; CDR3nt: TGTGCCTCCACCCTGGGTGGAGACCAAGAGACCCAGTACTTC; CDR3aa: CASTLGGDQETQYF
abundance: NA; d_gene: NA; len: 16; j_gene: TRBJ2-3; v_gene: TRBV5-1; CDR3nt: TGTGCCAGCAGCTTGTTCGACGGGATTAGCACAGATACGCAGTATTTT; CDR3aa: CASSLFDGISTDTQYF
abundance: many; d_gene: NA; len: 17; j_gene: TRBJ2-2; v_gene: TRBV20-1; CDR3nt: TGCAGTGCTAGAGGGGGTGGGGTATCCTCGAACACCGGGGAGCTGTTTTTT; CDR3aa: CSARGGGVSSNTGELFF
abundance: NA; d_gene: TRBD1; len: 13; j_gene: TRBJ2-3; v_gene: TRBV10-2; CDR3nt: TGCGCCAGCAGCCCCAGGGGGCGGGATACGCAGTATTTT; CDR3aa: CASSPRGRDTQYF
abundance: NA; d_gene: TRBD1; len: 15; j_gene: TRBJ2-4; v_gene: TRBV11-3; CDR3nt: TGTGCCAGCAGCTTAGGGGGACAGGGGGTCAACATTCAGTACTTC; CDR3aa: CASSLGGQGVNIQYF
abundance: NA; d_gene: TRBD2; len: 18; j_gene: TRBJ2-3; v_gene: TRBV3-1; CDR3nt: TGTGCCAGCAGCCAAGTCGGGGGACTAGTTTGGGGTCCAGATACGCAGTATTTT; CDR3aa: CASSQVGGLVWGPDTQYF
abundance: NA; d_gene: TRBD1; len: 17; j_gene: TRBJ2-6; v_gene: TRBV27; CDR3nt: TGTGCCAGCAGCCCAGGGCAGGGGGCTGCTGGGGCCAACGTCCTGACTTTC; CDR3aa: CASSPGQGAAGANVLTF
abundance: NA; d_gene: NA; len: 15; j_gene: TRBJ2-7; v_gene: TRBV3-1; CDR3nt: TGTGCCAGCAGCCAAGATCTGAGACGGACCTACGAGCAGTACTTC; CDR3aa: CASSQDLRRTYEQYF
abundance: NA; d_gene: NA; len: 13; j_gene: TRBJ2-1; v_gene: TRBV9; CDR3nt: TGTGCCAGCAGGCCCGGTACGGGAGTGGTACAGTTCTTC; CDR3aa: CASRPGTGVVQFF
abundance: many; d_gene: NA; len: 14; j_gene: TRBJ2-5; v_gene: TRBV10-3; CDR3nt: TGTGCCATCAGTGAGAGAGGGGGGCAAGAGACCCAGTACTTC; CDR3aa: CAISERGGQETQYF
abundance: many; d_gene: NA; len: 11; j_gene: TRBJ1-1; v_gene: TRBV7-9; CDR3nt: TGTGCCAGCAGCGTGGTCCGGGAGGCATTCTTT; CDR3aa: CASSVVREAFF
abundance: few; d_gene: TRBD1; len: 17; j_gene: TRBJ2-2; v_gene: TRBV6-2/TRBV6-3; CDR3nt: TGTGCCAGCAGCTCCAGGAGACAGGGGTCCAACACCGGGGAGCTGTTTTTT; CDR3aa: CASSSRRQGSNTGELFF
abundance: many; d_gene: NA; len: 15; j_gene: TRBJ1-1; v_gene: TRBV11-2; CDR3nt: TGTGCCAGCAGCTTAGGACGACCGGAGGGGACTGAAGCTTTCTTT; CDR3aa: CASSLGRPEGTEAFF
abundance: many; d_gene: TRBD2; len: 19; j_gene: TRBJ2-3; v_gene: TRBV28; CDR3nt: TGTGCCAGCAGTTCCCCATACAAGACTAGCGGGAGTTCTTTGGATACGCAGTATTTT; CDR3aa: CASSSPYKTSGSSLDTQYF
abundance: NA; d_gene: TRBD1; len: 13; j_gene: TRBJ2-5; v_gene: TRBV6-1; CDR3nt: TGTGCCAGCAGTGTTCGACAGGGGGTGGCCCAGTACTTC; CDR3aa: CASSVRQGVAQYF
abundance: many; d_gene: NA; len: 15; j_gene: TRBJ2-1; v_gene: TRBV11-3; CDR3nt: TGTGCCAGCAGCTTAGGATGGGGGAGTAACAATGAGCAGTTCTTC; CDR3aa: CASSLGWGSNNEQFF
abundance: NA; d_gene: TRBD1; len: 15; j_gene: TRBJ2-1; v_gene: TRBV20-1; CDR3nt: TGCAGTGCTAGAGCCGGGACAGGGAACCTAAATGAGCAGTTCTTC; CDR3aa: CSARAGTGNLNEQFF
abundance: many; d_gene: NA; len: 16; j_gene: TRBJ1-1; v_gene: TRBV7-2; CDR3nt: TGTGCCAGCAGCTTAGTCCGAGGAGGGAAGAACACTGAAGCTTTCTTT; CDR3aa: CASSLVRGGKNTEAFF
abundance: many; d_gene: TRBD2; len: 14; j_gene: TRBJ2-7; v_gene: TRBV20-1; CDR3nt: TGCAGTGCTACAGGGAGGGTGGGTTCCTACGAGCAGTACTTC; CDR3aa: CSATGRVGSYEQYF
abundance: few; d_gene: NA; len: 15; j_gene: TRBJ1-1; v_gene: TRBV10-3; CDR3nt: TGTGCCATCAGCACCGAACGCGGCTTGAACACTGAAGCTTTCTTT; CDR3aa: CAISTERGLNTEAFF
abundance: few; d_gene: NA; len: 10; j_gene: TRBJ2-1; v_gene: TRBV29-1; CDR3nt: TGCAGCGTTGTAACCGGTGAGCAGTTCTTC; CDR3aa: CSVVTGEQFF
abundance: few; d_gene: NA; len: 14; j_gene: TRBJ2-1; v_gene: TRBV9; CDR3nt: TGTGCCAGCAGCGTAGGTAACAGAATGTCGGAGCAGTTCTTC; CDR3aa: CASSVGNRMSEQFF
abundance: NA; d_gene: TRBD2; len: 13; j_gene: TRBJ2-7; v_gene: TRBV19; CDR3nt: TGTGCCAGTAGTTTCGGCGGGAGCTCTGGGCAGTACTTC; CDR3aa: CASSFGGSSGQYF
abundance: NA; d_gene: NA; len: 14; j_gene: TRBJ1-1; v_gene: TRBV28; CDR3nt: TGTGCCAGCAGTCTGACTCCCACGTCCACTGAAGCTTTCTTT; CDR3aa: CASSLTPTSTEAFF
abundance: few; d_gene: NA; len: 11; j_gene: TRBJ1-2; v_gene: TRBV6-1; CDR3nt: TGTGCCAGCAGGTTTAACTATGGCTACACCTTC; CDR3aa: CASRFNYGYTF
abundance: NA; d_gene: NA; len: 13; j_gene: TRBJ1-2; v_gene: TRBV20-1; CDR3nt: TGCAGTGCCCAACCCGAGGGGGGTTATGGCTACACCTTC; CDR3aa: CSAQPEGGYGYTF
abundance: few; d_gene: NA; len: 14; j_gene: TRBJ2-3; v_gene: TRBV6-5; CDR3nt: TGTGCCAGCAGTTACTCGAGCAGTCGCAATACGCAGTATTTT; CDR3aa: CASSYSSSRNTQYF
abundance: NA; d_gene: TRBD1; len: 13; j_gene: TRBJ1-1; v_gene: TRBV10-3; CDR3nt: TGTGCCATCAGTGAGGGACAGGACACTGAAGCTTTCTTT; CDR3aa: CAISEGQDTEAFF
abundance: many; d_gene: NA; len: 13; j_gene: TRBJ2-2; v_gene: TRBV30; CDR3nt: TGTGCCTGGAGTAGCAGGGCCGCCGGGGAGCTGTTTTTT; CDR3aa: CAWSSRAAGELFF
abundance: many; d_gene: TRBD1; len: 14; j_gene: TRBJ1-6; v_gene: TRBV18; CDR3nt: TGTGCCAGCTCAGCCCGGGACAGCAATTCACCCCTCCACTTT; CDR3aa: CASSARDSNSPLHF
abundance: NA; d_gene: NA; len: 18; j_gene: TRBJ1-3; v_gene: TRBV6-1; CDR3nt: TGTGCCAGCAGCCAGCCCGCGGGACGGAAGCACTCTGGAAACACCATATATTTT; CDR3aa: CASSQPAGRKHSGNTIYF
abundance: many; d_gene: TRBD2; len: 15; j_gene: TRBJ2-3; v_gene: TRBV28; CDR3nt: TGTGCCAGTCGGACTAGTCAGGGCCTCACAGATACGCAGTATTTT; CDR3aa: CASRTSQGLTDTQYF